The 10 T cell receptor beta chains below come from one sample, sequenced in a study of T-cell memory formation after mild COVID-19. MiXCR, applied by TCRdb to the 5' RACE reads, yields one record per CDR3 protein. This table holds 350,000 to 450,000 distinct CDR3 sequences, about 24% found once. The sequencing sample was made of PBMCs or a T cell subset sorted from them (not recorded which). The receptors were gathered from an adult woman who had mild COVID-19 (a few samples of this study predate the infection). Cell type and time point are not known.

This clonotype was observed a single time. This chain links TRBV24-1 with TRBJ2-2; D tentatively reads TRBD1 or TRBD2 (6 bases each). V was shortened by 5 bases and J by 2 bases, with 20 bases between the two germline ends. CDR1 is KGHDR and CDR2 is SFDVKD in the germline V gene. This CDR3 region has 18 residues. The CDR3: CATSGRGVGTHNTGELFF. The CDR3 DNA reads TGTGCCACCAGTGGTAGGGGGGTCGGAACTCATAACACCGGGGAGCTGTTTTTT.

This clonotype turned up a few times. This chain joins TRBV24-1 and TRBJ2-1; weak D call: TRBD2 (6 bases). The CDR3 totals 15 residues. V lost 4 bases to trimming and J lost 5 bases, with 14 bases between them. Germline values: CDR1 KGHDR, CDR2 SFDVKD. The CDR3 loop is CATSDPGTGDNEQFF. CDR3 in DNA: TGTGCCACCAGTGACCCCGGGACGGGGGACAATGAGCAGTTCTTC.

This clonotype has more than one count but fewer than ten. This rearrangement joins TRBV29-1 to TRBJ2-3; D remains unclear. Germline V gives CDR1 SQVTM, CDR2 ANQGSEA. The CDR3 runs to 10 residues. Trimming stripped 4 bases from V and 7 bases from J, with 6 bases between. The CDR3 bases are TGCAGCGTTGGGGCCCATACGCAGTATTTT. This codes for CSVGAHTQYF.

This clonotype showed up just once. The CDR3 reads CASSLDSAGLAVTGELFF. CDR3 DNA: TGCGCCAGCAGCTTGGATAGTGCGGGACTAGCGGTAACCGGGGAGCTGTTTTTT. The chain uses TRBV5-1 and TRBJ2-2; 11 nucleotides line up with TRBD2. The CDR3 contains 18 residues. CDR1 and CDR2 (germline): SGHRS, YFSETQ. J lost 5 bases, V lost 0 bases, and 9 bases had no gene match.

This clonotype has more than one count but fewer than ten. The chain carries TRBV12-3 or TRBV12-4 and TRBJ1-1; D perhaps matches TRBD1 (6 bases). The CDR3 runs to 12 residues. Trimming stripped 7 bases from V and 7 bases from J, with 13 bases between. The CDR3 loop is CASIPQGGEAFF. In nucleotides, the CDR3 is TGTGCCAGCATCCCACAGGGAGGTGAAGCTTTCTTT.

This clonotype was observed a handful of times. V is TRBV18 and J is TRBJ2-7; TRBD1 or TRBD2 may be the D gene (5 bases each). CDR3 length equals 14 residues. Trimming pared 3 bases from V and 3 bases from J, leaving 12 bases between. Germline V lookup: CDR1 KGHSH, CDR2 LQKENI. DNA of the CDR3: TGTGCCAGCTCACCGTCCCGGGGACGCTACGAGCAGTACTTC. Its protein product is CASSPSRGRYEQYF.

The gene calls are TRBV4-1 and TRBJ2-1; 8 bases are shared with TRBD1. The CDR3 is 17 amino acids. Germline values: CDR1 MGHRA, CDR2 YSYEKL. After removal of 1 base from V and 4 bases from J, the junction contained 9 bases not matched to a gene. The CDR3 reads CASSQGRQGATYNEQFF. The CDR3 region has the DNA TGCGCCAGCAGCCAAGGGCGCCAGGGGGCCACTTACAATGAGCAGTTCTTC.

There are a few counts of this clonotype. The V and J genes are TRBV7-7 and TRBJ2-1, with D tentatively TRBD2 (6 bases). V was trimmed by 5 bases and J by 5 bases, leaving 22 bases between them. This CDR3 has 17 residues. Germline loops: CDR1 SSHAT, CDR2 FNYEAQ (reference sequence). CDR3 protein: CASSQAQTGTLNNEQFF. CDR3 sequence (DNA): TGTGCCAGCAGCCAAGCCCAAACCGGGACTCTGAACAATGAGCAGTTCTTC.

This clonotype was counted a few times. The chain has TRBV30 and TRBJ2-5; TRBD2 is a possible D gene (5 bases). Germline lookup yields CDR1 GTSNPN and CDR2 SVGIG (reference sequence). The CDR3 is 13 amino acids. V lost 4 bases and J 5 bases, leaving 14 bases between the germline ends. The CDR3 spells CAWIAQPGETQYF. The CDR3 DNA is TGTGCCTGGATTGCACAGCCGGGGGAGACCCAGTACTTC.

This clonotype was seen more than once but under ten times. The CDR3 is CASSPRELAGNTIYF. The CDR3 region has the DNA TGTGCCAGCAGCCCCAGGGAATTAGCTGGAAACACCATATATTTT. The chain has TRBV12-3 or TRBV12-4 and TRBJ1-3; tentative D call: TRBD1 (5 bases). The CDR3 length is 15 residues. Trimming stripped 6 bases from V and 2 bases from J, with 14 bases between.